Sequencing of this T cell receptor beta chain was carried out in a study of Graves' ophthalmopathy and Graves' hyperthyroidism. As the template, RNA transcripts were used to amplify TCR beta CDR3 regions. An opening RT-PCR round employed HTBI primers and preceded a second-round multiplex PCR. TCRdb used MiXCR to reprocess the multiplex PCR reads, holding one entry per CDR3 protein. The data contain about 620,000 distinct CDR3 sequences, approximately 22% of them singletons. This clonotype was observed at least ten times. This sequence was found in a woman between 18 and 29 years old with stable Graves' hyperthyroidism. Some clones in this sample may be carry-over from other donors' samples. Sequencing was carried out using peripheral blood.

CDR3 sequence reads: CASGLVRAGETQYF. In DNA, the CDR3 is TGTGCTAGTGGTTTGGTAAGGGCTGGAGAGACCCAGTACTTC. The chain recombines TRBV12-5 with TRBJ2-5; D remains ambiguous. The CDR3 loop spans 14 amino acids. Between the trimmed V and J ends, which lost 0 bases and 4 bases, there was a span of 9 bases. Germline assignment: CDR1 LGHNT and CDR2 FRNRAP.